The T cell receptor beta chain under discussion was sequenced for a study of blood T cell repertoires in COVID-19. Study summary: The origin of the acute and convalescent COVID-19 samples was the United States, Italy and Spain. In each case, the material was cDNA or gDNA derived from T cells, B-cell-depleted T cells, or PBMCs.

This clone appeared a single time. Under the authors' procedure: Reference gene primer amplification gave nucleated cell count estimates. Sequencing was performed with immunoSEQ multiplex PCR; in TCRdb, only in-frame clones are kept and a portion is missing. V, J and clone size were drawn from that table, and D and trimming were deduced from the DNA. The sample shows about 200,000 clones, more than 75% of them seen only once. Germline CDR1 reads SGHAT; CDR2 reads FQNNGV. The CDR3 has 15 residues. V was trimmed by 3 bases and J by 0 bases, leaving 11 bases between them. What was sequenced was peripheral blood. The clonotype was recovered from a woman at least 80 years old with acute or convalescent COVID-19. This chain connects TRBV11-2 to TRBJ1-2; TRBD1 might be the D (5 bases). The CDR3 nucleotides read TGTGCCAGCAGCTTGGCGGGGACCGCTAACTATGGCTACACCTTC. Translating it yields CASSLAGTANYGYTF.